Described below is a single T cell receptor beta chain sequence and its context. Antigen unknown. TCRdb reprocessed the RT-PCR reads with MiXCR, giving one entry per CDR3 protein. Of about 19,000 distinct CDR3 sequences in the sample, about 65% were seen once. The sample is drawn from a study of yellow fever vaccine responses in identical twins. Study-wide findings and caveats: The T cell response to vaccination in identical twins was reportedly partly convergent and partly personalized.

The clonotype was recovered from a young woman who received the yellow fever vaccine. The sample here was T cells from blood (PBMCs), unsorted or a sorted subset (not recorded which), taken before or after yellow fever vaccination (not recorded which).

CDR3 sequence reads: CASSYGLLRKQYF. The CDR3 DNA sequence: TGTGCCAGCAGCTACGGACTGTTACGAAAGCAGTACTTC. The chain has TRBV7-3 and TRBJ2-7, with D perhaps TRBD2 (5 bases). CDR3 size: 13 residues. CDR1 SGHTA and CDR2 FQGTGA come from the germline V gene. Trimming took off 4 bases at V and 8 bases at J, with 15 bases between the two ends.